The 12 T cell receptor beta chains listed next were all sequenced from one sample in a study of somatic mutations in cytotoxic T cells in rheumatoid arthritis. Using immunoSEQ multiplex PCR, the repertoire was profiled, and TCRdb retains in-frame clones only, with some absent. The data contain around 16,000 clones, more than 65% of them singletons. Sequenced input: CD8+ T cells sorted from blood. Receptors originate from an adult with rheumatoid arthritis.

V gene TRBV15 combines with J gene TRBJ2-3; unclear D gene. The CDR3 runs to 11 residues. Germline CDR1 reads LNHNV; CDR2 reads YYDKDF (reference sequence). Trimming removed 5 bases from V and 7 bases from J, with 7 bases in between. CDR3 sequence (DNA): TGTGCCACCAGCCCGGATTATACGCAGTATTTT. It specifies CATSPDYTQYF. The variable domain in full, with the rest retrieved from reference TRBV15 and TRBJ2-3, is DAMVIQNPRYQVTQFGKPVTLSCSQTLNHNVMYWYQQKSSQAPKLLFHYYDKDFNNEADTPDNFQSRRPNTSFCFLDIRSPGLGDTAMYLCATSPDYTQYFGPGTRLTVL.

The chain has TRBV27 and TRBJ2-3, with a possible D match to TRBD2 (6 bases). In germline, CDR1 is MNHEY, CDR2 SMNVEV (reference sequence). The V and J ends lost 3 bases and 4 bases respectively, with 14 bases between them. The CDR3 runs to 15 residues. The CDR3 nucleotides are TGTGCCAGCAGTTTGGGAACTAGCATGGCAGATACGCAGTATTTT. Its protein product is CASSLGTSMADTQYF.

The chain carries TRBV7-9 and TRBJ1-3; D is ambiguous. Trimming left V 5 bases short and J 4 bases short, with 15 bases between. CDR1 and CDR2 from the germline V gene are SEHNR and FQNEAQ (reference sequence). The CDR3 covers 15 residues. This chain's CDR3 is CASSPGRSLGNTIYF. The CDR3 DNA follows: TGTGCCAGCAGCCCCGGACGGAGTTTAGGAAACACCATATATTTT.

This clone was seen once. The chain employs TRBV7-8 and TRBJ2-3, with TRBD1 identical over 8 bases. In germline, CDR1 is SGHVS, CDR2 FQNEAQ. Trimming removed 5 bases from V and 2 bases from J; junction bases left unmatched: 9. The CDR3 is made up of 16 amino acids. CDR3 in DNA: TGTGCCAGCAGCATCCCGACAGGGGAACTCACAGATACGCAGTATTTT. Residues: CASSIPTGELTDTQYF. Full variable domain (rest looked up from reference TRBV7-8 and TRBJ2-3): GAGVSQSPRYKVAKRGQDVALRCDPISGHVSLFWYQQALGQGPEFLTYFQNEAQLDKSGLPSDRFFAERPEGSVSTLKIQRTQQEDSAVYLCASSIPTGELTDTQYFGPGTRLTVL.

The rearrangement uses TRBV9 and TRBJ1-2; D is unclear. The CDR3 loop spans 10 amino acids. V was pared by 4 bases and J by 4 bases, with 2 bases between. The germline V gene encodes CDR1 SGDLS and CDR2 YYNGEE. The CDR3 region is CASSRYGYTF. CDR3 DNA sequence: TGTGCCAGCAGCCGCTATGGCTACACCTTC. Together with reference TRBV9 and TRBJ1-2, the CDR3 gives the full variable domain: DSGVTQTPKHLITATGQRVTLRCSPRSGDLSVYWYQQSLDQGLQFLIQYYNGEERAKGNILERFSAQQFPDLHSELNLSSLELGDSALYFCASSRYGYTFGSGTRLTVV.

J is TRBJ1-4 and V is TRBV4-1; the match to TRBD1 covers 10 bases. Germline V gene lookup returns CDR1 MGHRA and CDR2 YSYEKL. This CDR3 is 18 amino acids long. With 4 bases clipped from V and 5 bases from J, the junction kept 13 bases outside the gene matches. The CDR3, as DNA: TGCGCCAGCAGCCCCAGGGGACAGGGGTGGGGGGGCAATGAAAAACTGTTTTTT. Protein product: CASSPRGQGWGGNEKLFF.

This sequence joins TRBV2 and TRBJ2-5, with TRBD1 matching over 7 bases. The DNA end lines up better with TRBJ2-7; the J call may be wrong. The CDR3 contains 12 residues. Germline V lookup: CDR1 SNHLY, CDR2 FYNNEI. This chain's CDR3 is CASSKTGDEQYF. The DNA for the CDR3 is TGTGCCAGCAGCAAAACAGGGGACGAGCAGTACTTC.

This chain uses TRBV15 with TRBJ2-7; 9 nucleotides agree with TRBD1. The CDR3 runs 14 residues. Trimming took 4 bases from V and 2 from J; bases not matched to a gene: 3. Germline V gives CDR1 LNHNV, CDR2 YYDKDF (reference sequence). In DNA, the CDR3 is TGTGCCACCAGCACCGGACAGGGGACCTACGAGCAGTACTTC. Amino acid sequence: CATSTGQGTYEQYF.

The V gene is TRBV10-2, the J gene TRBJ2-1; D is perhaps TRBD1 or TRBD2 (5 bases each). Trimming pared 9 bases from V and 3 bases from J, leaving 9 bases between. Germline V gene lookup returns CDR1 WSHSY and CDR2 SAAADI. The CDR3 runs to 12 residues. The CDR3 sequence is CASGTFYNEQFF. The CDR3 DNA follows: TGCGCCAGTGGGACCTTCTACAATGAGCAGTTCTTC.

The rearrangement links TRBV10-3 to TRBJ1-1, with D perhaps matching TRBD1 (5 bases). Trimming took off 5 bases at V and 1 base at J, with 14 bases between the two ends. The CDR3 consists of 15 residues. Germline CDR1 and CDR2: ENHRY and SYGVKD. CDR3 amino acids: CAISSEGPRNTEAFF. CDR3 nucleotide sequence: TGTGCCATCAGTAGCGAGGGACCAAGGAACACTGAAGCTTTCTTT.

This chain links TRBV13 with TRBJ1-1; D is undetermined. In germline, CDR1 is PRHDT, CDR2 FYEKMQ (reference sequence). The germline V and J ends were trimmed by 6 bases and 6 bases, with 20 bases remaining between them. This CDR3 has 15 residues. Here the CDR3 reads CASSPMTGNPAEAFF. In DNA, the CDR3 is TGTGCCAGCAGTCCTATGACCGGGAACCCGGCTGAAGCTTTCTTT. The full variable domain, with the rest looked up from reference TRBV13 and TRBJ1-1, is AAGVIQSPRHLIKEKRETATLKCYPIPRHDTVYWYQQGPGQDPQFLISFYEKMQSDKGSIPDRFSAQQFSDYHSELNMSSLELGDSALYFCASSPMTGNPAEAFFGQGTRLTVV.

V usage is TRBV4-1 and J usage is TRBJ2-5; D is undetermined. In germline, CDR1 is MGHRA, CDR2 YSYEKL. V was clipped by 4 bases and J by 7 bases, with 16 bases between them. CDR3 size: 14 residues. The chain's CDR3 is CASSPSAGVRTQYF. In nucleotides, the CDR3 is TGCGCCAGCAGCCCCTCGGCTGGGGTGAGGACCCAGTACTTC.